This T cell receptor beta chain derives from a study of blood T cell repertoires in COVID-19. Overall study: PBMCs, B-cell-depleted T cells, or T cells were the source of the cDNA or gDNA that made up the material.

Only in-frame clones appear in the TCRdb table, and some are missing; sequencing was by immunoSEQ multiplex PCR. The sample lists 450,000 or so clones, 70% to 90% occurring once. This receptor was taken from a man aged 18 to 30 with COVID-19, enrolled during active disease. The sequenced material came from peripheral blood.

Here the CDR3 reads CASSLTSGGSTDTQYF. For the CDR3, the DNA is TGCGCCAGCAGCTTGACTAGCGGGGGTAGTACAGATACGCAGTATTTT. The rearrangement joins TRBV5-1 to TRBJ2-3, with 11 bases matching TRBD2. V lost 1 base and J lost 3; bases outside the gene matches: 4. The germline CDR1 and CDR2 sequences are SGHRS and YFSETQ. This CDR3 contains 16 residues.